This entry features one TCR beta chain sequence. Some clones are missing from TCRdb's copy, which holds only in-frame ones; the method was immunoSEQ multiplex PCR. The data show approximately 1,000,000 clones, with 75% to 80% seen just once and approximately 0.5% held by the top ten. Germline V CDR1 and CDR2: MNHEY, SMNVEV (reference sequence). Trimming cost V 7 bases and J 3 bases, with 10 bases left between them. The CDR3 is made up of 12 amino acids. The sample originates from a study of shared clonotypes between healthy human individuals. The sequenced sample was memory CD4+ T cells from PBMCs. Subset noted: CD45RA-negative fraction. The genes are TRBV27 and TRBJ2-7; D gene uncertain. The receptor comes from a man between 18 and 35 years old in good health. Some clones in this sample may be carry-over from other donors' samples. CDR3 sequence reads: CASKAPSYEQYF. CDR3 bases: TGTGCCAGCAAGGCCCCAAGCTACGAGCAGTACTTC.